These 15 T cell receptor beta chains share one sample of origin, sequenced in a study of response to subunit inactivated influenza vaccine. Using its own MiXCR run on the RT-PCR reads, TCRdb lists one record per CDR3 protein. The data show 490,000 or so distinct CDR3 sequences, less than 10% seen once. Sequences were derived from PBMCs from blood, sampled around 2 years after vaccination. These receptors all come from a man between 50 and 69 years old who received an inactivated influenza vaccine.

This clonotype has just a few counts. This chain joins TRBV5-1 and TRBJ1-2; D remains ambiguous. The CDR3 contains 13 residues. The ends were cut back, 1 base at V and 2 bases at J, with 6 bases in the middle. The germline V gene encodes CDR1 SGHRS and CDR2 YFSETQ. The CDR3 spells CASSLTQNYGYTF. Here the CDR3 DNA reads TGCGCCAGCAGCTTGACGCAGAACTATGGCTACACCTTC.

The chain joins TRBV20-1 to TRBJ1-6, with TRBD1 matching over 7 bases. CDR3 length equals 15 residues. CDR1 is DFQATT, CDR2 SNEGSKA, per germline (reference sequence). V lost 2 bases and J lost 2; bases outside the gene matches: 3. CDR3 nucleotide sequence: TGCAGTGCTAGAACCAGGGGGACCTATAATTCACCCCTCCACTTT. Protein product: CSARTRGTYNSPLHF.

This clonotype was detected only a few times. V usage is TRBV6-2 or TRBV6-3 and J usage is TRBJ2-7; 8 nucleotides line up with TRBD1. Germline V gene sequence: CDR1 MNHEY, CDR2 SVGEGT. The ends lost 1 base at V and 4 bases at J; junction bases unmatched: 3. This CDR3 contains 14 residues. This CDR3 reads CASSYFGQGYEQYF. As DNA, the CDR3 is TGTGCCAGCAGTTACTTCGGACAGGGTTACGAGCAGTACTTC.

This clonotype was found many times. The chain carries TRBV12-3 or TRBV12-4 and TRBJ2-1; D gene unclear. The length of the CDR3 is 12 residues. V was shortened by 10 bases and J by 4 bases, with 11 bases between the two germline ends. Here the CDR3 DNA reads TGTGCCATCCTTACCGGTTACAATGAGCAGTTCTTC. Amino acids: CAILTGYNEQFF.

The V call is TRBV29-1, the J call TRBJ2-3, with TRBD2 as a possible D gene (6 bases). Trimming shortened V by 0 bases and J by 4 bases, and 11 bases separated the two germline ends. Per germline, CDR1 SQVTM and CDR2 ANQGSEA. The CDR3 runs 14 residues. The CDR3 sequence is CSVEDFSGSDTQYF. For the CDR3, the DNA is TGCAGCGTTGAAGATTTCAGCGGGTCAGATACGCAGTATTTT.

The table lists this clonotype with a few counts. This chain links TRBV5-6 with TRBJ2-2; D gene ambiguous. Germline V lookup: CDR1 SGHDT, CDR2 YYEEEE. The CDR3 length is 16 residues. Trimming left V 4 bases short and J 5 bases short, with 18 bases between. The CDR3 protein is CASSTLLGLRTGELFF. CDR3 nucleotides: TGTGCCAGCAGCACCCTCCTAGGGTTGAGGACCGGGGAGCTGTTTTTT.

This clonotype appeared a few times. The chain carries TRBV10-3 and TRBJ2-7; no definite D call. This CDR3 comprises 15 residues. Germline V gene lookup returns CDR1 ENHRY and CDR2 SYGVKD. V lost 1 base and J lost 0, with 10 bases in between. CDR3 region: CAISELERSSYEQYF. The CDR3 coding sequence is TGTGCCATCAGTGAGTTAGAAAGGAGCTCCTACGAGCAGTACTTC.

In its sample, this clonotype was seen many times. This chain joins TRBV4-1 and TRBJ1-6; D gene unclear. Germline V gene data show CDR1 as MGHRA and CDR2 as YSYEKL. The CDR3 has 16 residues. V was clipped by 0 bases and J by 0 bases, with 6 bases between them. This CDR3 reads CASSQDGYSYNSPLHF. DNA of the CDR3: TGCGCCAGCAGCCAAGATGGTTACTCCTATAATTCACCCCTCCACTTT.

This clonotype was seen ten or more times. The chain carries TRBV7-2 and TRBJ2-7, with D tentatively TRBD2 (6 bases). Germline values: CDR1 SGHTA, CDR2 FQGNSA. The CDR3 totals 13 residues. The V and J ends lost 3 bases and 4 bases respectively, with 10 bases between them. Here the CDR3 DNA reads TGTGCCAGCAGCTTCCTAGCGTCGTACGAGCAGTACTTC. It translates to CASSFLASYEQYF.

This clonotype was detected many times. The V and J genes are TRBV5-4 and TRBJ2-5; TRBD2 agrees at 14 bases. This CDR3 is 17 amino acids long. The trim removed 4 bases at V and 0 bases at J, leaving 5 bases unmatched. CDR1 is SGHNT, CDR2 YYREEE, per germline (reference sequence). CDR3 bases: TGTGCCAGCAGCCCCGGGACTAGCGGGAGTAACCAAGAGACCCAGTACTTC. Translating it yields CASSPGTSGSNQETQYF.

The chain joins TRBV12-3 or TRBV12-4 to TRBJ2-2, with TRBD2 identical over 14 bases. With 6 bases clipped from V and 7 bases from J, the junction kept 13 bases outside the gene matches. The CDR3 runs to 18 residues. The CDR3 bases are TGTGCCAGCAGGCCCGAAGTGGGACTAGCGGGAGTTGGCGGGGAGCTGTTTTTT. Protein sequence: CASRPEVGLAGVGGELFF.

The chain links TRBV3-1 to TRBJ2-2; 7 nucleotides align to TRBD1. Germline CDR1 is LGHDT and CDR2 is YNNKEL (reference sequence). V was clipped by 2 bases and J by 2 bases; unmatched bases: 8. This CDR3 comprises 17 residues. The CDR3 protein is CASSQTSDRHNTGELFF. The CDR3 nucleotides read TGTGCCAGCAGCCAAACTTCGGACAGGCACAACACCGGGGAGCTGTTTTTT.

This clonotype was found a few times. The DNA of the CDR3 is TGTGCCAGCAGTTACGGGACTAGCCGGGAGACCCAGTACTTC. Translating it yields CASSYGTSRETQYF. This chain uses TRBV6-5 with TRBJ2-5, with 9 bases lining up with TRBD2. Losses at the gene ends were 2 bases for V and 5 bases for J; bases not matched to a gene: 3. The CDR3 has 14 residues. The germline V gene has CDR1 MNHEY and CDR2 SVGAGI.

The DNA of the CDR3 is TGCGCCAGCAGCCTGGGACTGAACAGAGATACGCAGTATTTT. Its protein product is CASSLGLNRDTQYF. The chain links TRBV4-1 to TRBJ2-3, with D possibly being TRBD2 (6 bases). The CDR3 length is 14 residues. V was pared by 4 bases and J by 5 bases, with 13 bases between. Germline assignment: CDR1 MGHRA and CDR2 YSYEKL.

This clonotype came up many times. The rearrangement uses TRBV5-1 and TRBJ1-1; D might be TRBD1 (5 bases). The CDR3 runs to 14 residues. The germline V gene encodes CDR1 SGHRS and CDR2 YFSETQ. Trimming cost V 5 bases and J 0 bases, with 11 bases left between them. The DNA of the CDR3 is TGCGCCAGCAGTCATCAGGGTGTGAACACTGAAGCTTTCTTT. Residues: CASSHQGVNTEAFF.